Listed here are 20 T cell receptor beta chains from one sample, sequenced in a study of CXCR3-negative and CXCR3-positive naive CD8 T cells (dated by TCRdb to between 2018 and 2021). The data were produced on a NextSeq 550. The Human TCR Profiling Kit (MiLaboratory) was used to prepare UMI-labeled 5' RACE TRB cDNA libraries. Following TCRdb reprocessing, every CDR3 protein sequence forms one entry, and DNA is not provided. In this sample's table one finds approximately 70,000 distinct CDR3 sequences. The ten largest clones capture roughly 1.5% of the sample. The sequencing input was naive CXCR3- CD8+ T cells from blood. The cell subset or site label for this specimen denotes: CD45RO-CCR7+CD27+CD95- naive CD8+ T cells lacking CXCR3 (TNR3-). The receptors come from a human donor in good health. Some clones in this sample may be carry-over from other donors' samples.

The rearrangement links TRBV6-5 to TRBJ2-1. This CDR3 spans 14 amino acids. CDR1 is MNHEY, CDR2 SVGAGI, per germline. This CDR3 reads CASHDPFTYNEQFF.

V usage is TRBV28 and J usage is TRBJ2-2; lacking DNA, the TRBD2 call made by TCRdb goes unchecked. This CDR3 has 17 residues. The germline CDR1 and CDR2 sequences are MDHEN and SYDVKM. The CDR3 sequence: CASSLPSGGANTGELFF.

This chain uses TRBV7-9 with TRBJ1-2; the TCRdb D gene call, TRBD1, has no DNA to confirm it. The CDR3 length is 12 residues. Looked up from germline, CDR1 is SEHNR and CDR2 is FQNEAQ (reference sequence). The CDR3 is CASSLPPYGYTF.

The V call is TRBV29-1, the J call TRBJ2-3; TCRdb outputs TRBD1, but without DNA this stays unchecked. The CDR3 sequence is 15 residues long. CDR1 SQVTM and CDR2 ANQGSEA come from the germline V gene. CDR3 region: CSVDNGTGWADTQYF.

The chain links TRBV7-9 to TRBJ2-7; with no DNA, the TCRdb D assignment of TRBD2 cannot be verified. CDR3 length equals 12 residues. CDR1 and CDR2 (germline): SEHNR, FQNEAQ (reference sequence). The CDR3 loop reads CASSPSRREQYF.

The chain employs TRBV7-6 and TRBJ2-2; TCRdb indicates TRBD1, and absent DNA this call remains unverified. The germline gives CDR1 SGHVS, CDR2 FNYEAQ. This CDR3 comprises 12 residues. The CDR3: CASSQGSGELFF.

The rearrangement uses TRBV29-1 and TRBJ2-3; TCRdb lists TRBD1, though no DNA is available to test this call. Germline V gene sequence: CDR1 SQVTM, CDR2 ANQGSEA. The CDR3 spans 13 residues. The chain's CDR3 is CSVNPGSTDTQYF.

This sequence joins TRBV29-1 and TRBJ2-1; checking the TCRdb D call of TRBD1 is not possible without DNA. Germline V CDR1 and CDR2: SQVTM, ANQGSEA. This CDR3 has 15 amino acids. CDR3 loop: CSVEGGDSSYNEQFF.

V usage is TRBV7-2 and J usage is TRBJ2-5; TCRdb selects TRBD1, and the lack of DNA leaves this call unchecked. The CDR3 sequence is 14 residues long. Germline V gene sequence: CDR1 SGHTA, CDR2 FQGNSA. CDR3 region: CASSDSGGKETKYF.

The chain is built from TRBV2 and TRBJ1-5. Looked up from germline, CDR1 is SNHLY and CDR2 is FYNNEI. The CDR3 length is 16 residues. CDR3 protein: CASSTQASGSNQPQHF.

This rearrangement joins TRBV5-1 to TRBJ1-1; TCRdb's D call, TRBD1, is unchecked because there is no DNA. The germline V gene has CDR1 SGHRS and CDR2 YFSETQ. This CDR3 is built from 13 residues. The CDR3 is CASRTGFGTEAFF.

The chain uses TRBV15 and TRBJ2-1; without DNA, the TCRdb call of TRBD1 cannot be checked. The CDR3 has 15 residues. Germline V gene lookup returns CDR1 LNHNV and CDR2 YYDKDF (reference sequence). This CDR3 is CATSRRRDTYNEQFF.

The chain links TRBV25-1 to TRBJ2-1; without DNA, the TCRdb call of TRBD2 cannot be checked. Looked up from germline, CDR1 is MGHDK and CDR2 is SYGVNS. The CDR3 covers 15 residues. CDR3 residues: CASTGTSGAYNEQFF.

The chain carries TRBV3-1 and TRBJ2-7; the TCRdb call, TRBD2, lacks DNA for checking. Per germline, CDR1 LGHDT and CDR2 YNNKEL (reference sequence). The CDR3 sequence is 16 residues long. The CDR3 protein is CASSPWVAENNYEQYF.

The genes are TRBV3-1 and TRBJ2-1; TCRdb indicates TRBD2, and absent DNA this call remains unverified. The germline CDR1 and CDR2 sequences are LGHDT and YNNKEL (reference sequence). This CDR3 is 14 amino acids long. The CDR3 loop is CASSQVEGYNEQFF.

The gene calls are TRBV29-1 and TRBJ2-2; absent DNA, TCRdb's TRBD1 call cannot be checked. The germline CDR1 and CDR2 sequences are SQVTM and ANQGSEA. The CDR3 is 15 residues long. CDR3 region: CSVEGTGVNTGELFF.

The chain joins TRBV5-5 to TRBJ2-7; with no DNA, the TCRdb D assignment of TRBD1 cannot be verified. Germline V gene sequence: CDR1 SGHKS, CDR2 YYEKEE (reference sequence). The CDR3 has 15 amino acids. CDR3 protein: CASSLAGGRSYEQYF.

This chain links TRBV29-1 with TRBJ2-2; TCRdb reports TRBD1, a call that lacks DNA to check it against. Germline values: CDR1 SQVTM, CDR2 ANQGSEA. The length of the CDR3 is 13 residues. CDR3 amino acids: CSVPGQVGGELFF.

The chain combines TRBV28 with TRBJ2-1; TCRdb lists TRBD2, though no DNA is available to test this call. The CDR3 loop spans 13 amino acids. Germline V gene sequence: CDR1 MDHEN, CDR2 SYDVKM. The CDR3 reads CASVLADFNEQFF.

By frequency, this clonotype registers medium-sized (0.01 to 0.1%). The chain is built from TRBV6-2 or TRBV6-3 and TRBJ2-1. CDR1 and CDR2 (germline): MNHEY, SVGEGT. The CDR3 contains 14 residues. The CDR3 loop reads CASSYSDGFNEQFF.